This TCR beta chain was found in a study of blood T cell repertoires in COVID-19. For the study at large: There were acute and convalescent COVID-19 samples, and they came from the United States, Italy and Spain.

Germline CDR1 reads SGDLS; CDR2 reads YYNGEE. V was pared by 4 bases and J by 6 bases, with 17 bases between. There are 15 residues in the CDR3. Original methodology: Estimates of nucleated cell counts were drawn from the amplification of reference gene primers. The table came from immunoSEQ multiplex PCR; TCRdb's copy has only in-frame clones and leaves some out. V, J and clone size are those of that table, while D and trimming were read from the DNA. This sample has under 300,000 clones; 89% occur once, and the top ten carry 1.5% to 2%. Sequencing input: PBMCs or T cells enriched from blood (not recorded which). The chain is built from TRBV9 and TRBJ2-1; maybe TRBD1 (6 bases). This TCR was sampled from a woman between 40 and 55 years old who had recovered from COVID-19. The CDR3 coding sequence is TGTGCCAGCAGCTCTGAGGTGGGGGCCGCCAATGAGCAGTTCTTC. This codes for CASSSEVGAANEQFF.